A selection of T cell receptor beta chains follows, all from one sample in a study of identical twins. TCRdb independently ran MiXCR on the 5' RACE reads; one entry per CDR3 protein. The table shows some 590,000 distinct CDR3 sequences, with around a tenth occurring only once. These records were also assigned to another study, of yellow fever vaccine responses in identical twins.

The sample comprised PBMCs. These receptors all stem from a woman in her late teens or twenties in good health. The CDR3 runs from the conserved cysteine through the conserved F or W. Each record gives: CDR3 length, V gene, clone size, D gene, J gene, CDR3 protein, CDR3 DNA. D genes are given only for firm matches. Size is stated for part of the rows, as once, few or many counts, or as a class when the clone is expanded.

CDR3 length: 12; V gene: TRBV5-1; clone size: few; D gene: -; J gene: TRBJ2-1; CDR3 protein: CASRNRDLEQFF; CDR3 DNA: TGCGCCAGCAGGAACAGGGATCTCGAGCAGTTCTTC
CDR3 length: 15; V gene: TRBV7-9; clone size: many; D gene: TRBD2; J gene: TRBJ2-5; CDR3 protein: CASKSETSVRETQYF; CDR3 DNA: TGTGCCAGCAAAAGCGAGACTAGCGTTCGAGAGACCCAGTACTTC
CDR3 length: 13; V gene: TRBV10-1; clone size: -; D gene: -; J gene: TRBJ2-7; CDR3 protein: CASSESGSYEQYF; CDR3 DNA: TGCGCCAGCAGTGAGTCGGGCTCCTACGAGCAGTACTTC
CDR3 length: 15; V gene: TRBV5-1; clone size: many; D gene: -; J gene: TRBJ2-1; CDR3 protein: CASSTGGFSYNEQFF; CDR3 DNA: TGCGCCAGCAGCACTGGGGGATTCTCCTACAATGAGCAGTTCTTC
CDR3 length: 16; V gene: TRBV4-2; clone size: -; D gene: -; J gene: TRBJ2-3; CDR3 protein: CASSQGLAVSTDTQYF; CDR3 DNA: TGTGCCAGCAGCCAAGGGTTGGCGGTGAGCACAGATACGCAGTATTTT
CDR3 length: 16; V gene: TRBV12-3/TRBV12-4; clone size: many; D gene: -; J gene: TRBJ2-1; CDR3 protein: CASSSLGGVKYNEQFF; CDR3 DNA: TGTGCCAGCAGTTCTCTGGGGGGCGTTAAGTACAATGAGCAGTTCTTC
CDR3 length: 18; V gene: TRBV20-1; clone size: few; D gene: -; J gene: TRBJ2-1; CDR3 protein: CSATNLKTTTPTYNEQFF; CDR3 DNA: TGCAGTGCTACCAATCTAAAAACTACTACCCCTACCTACAATGAGCAGTTCTTC
CDR3 length: 13; V gene: TRBV20-1; clone size: -; D gene: TRBD1; J gene: TRBJ2-3; CDR3 protein: CSARDPIRQGRGF; CDR3 DNA: TGCAGTGCTAGAGATCCCATACGACAGGGGCGAGGGTTT
CDR3 length: 19; V gene: TRBV5-4; clone size: many; D gene: TRBD2; J gene: TRBJ2-1; CDR3 protein: CASSLGAASGSPSYNEQFF; CDR3 DNA: TGTGCCAGCAGCTTGGGGGCGGCTAGCGGGAGCCCCTCCTACAATGAGCAGTTCTTC
CDR3 length: 16; V gene: TRBV7-2; clone size: -; D gene: TRBD2; J gene: TRBJ2-2; CDR3 protein: CASSLVAGGLTGELFF; CDR3 DNA: TGTGCCAGCAGCTTAGTAGCGGGAGGGTTAACCGGGGAGCTGTTTTTT
CDR3 length: 13; V gene: TRBV5-1; clone size: few; D gene: -; J gene: TRBJ1-1; CDR3 protein: CASSSSEGTEAFF; CDR3 DNA: TGCGCCAGCAGCTCTAGCGAAGGCACTGAAGCTTTCTTT
CDR3 length: 15; V gene: TRBV4-2; clone size: few; D gene: -; J gene: TRBJ1-5; CDR3 protein: CASSADEGDNQPQHF; CDR3 DNA: TGTGCCAGCAGCGCAGACGAAGGGGACAATCAGCCCCAGCATTTT
CDR3 length: 14; V gene: TRBV5-6; clone size: many; D gene: TRBD2; J gene: TRBJ2-7; CDR3 protein: CASSSLAGGDEQYF; CDR3 DNA: TGTGCCAGCAGCTCACTAGCGGGGGGGGACGAGCAGTACTTC
CDR3 length: 12; V gene: TRBV29-1; clone size: -; D gene: -; J gene: TRBJ2-3; CDR3 protein: CSVNLHPDTQYF; CDR3 DNA: TGCAGCGTTAATTTACATCCAGATACGCAGTATTTT
CDR3 length: 16; V gene: TRBV7-9; clone size: few; D gene: -; J gene: TRBJ2-7; CDR3 protein: CASSLARGIGGNEQYF; CDR3 DNA: TGTGCCAGCAGCTTAGCGCGTGGAATAGGGGGTAACGAGCAGTACTTC
CDR3 length: 14; V gene: TRBV19; clone size: -; D gene: -; J gene: TRBJ2-5; CDR3 protein: CASSSSTLKETQYF; CDR3 DNA: TGTGCCAGTAGTTCGTCCACTCTAAAAGAGACCCAGTACTTC
CDR3 length: 13; V gene: TRBV6-2/TRBV6-3; clone size: many; D gene: -; J gene: TRBJ2-2; CDR3 protein: CASIRGRTGELFF; CDR3 DNA: TGTGCCAGCATCAGGGGGAGGACCGGGGAGCTGTTTTTT
CDR3 length: 14; V gene: TRBV27; clone size: -; D gene: TRBD2; J gene: TRBJ2-3; CDR3 protein: CASRFRGVADTQYF; CDR3 DNA: TGTGCCAGCCGCTTTCGGGGGGTGGCAGATACGCAGTATTTT
CDR3 length: 15; V gene: TRBV3-1; clone size: many; D gene: -; J gene: TRBJ2-2; CDR3 protein: CASSQTGRHTGELFF; CDR3 DNA: TGTGCCAGCAGCCAAACAGGCCGACACACCGGGGAGCTGTTTTTT
CDR3 length: 15; V gene: TRBV6-1; clone size: -; D gene: -; J gene: TRBJ1-1; CDR3 protein: CASSGGQIQNTEAFF; CDR3 DNA: TGTGCCAGCAGTGGAGGACAGATACAGAACACTGAAGCTTTCTTT
CDR3 length: 16; V gene: TRBV18; clone size: -; D gene: -; J gene: TRBJ2-3; CDR3 protein: CASSPLADSLTDTQYF; CDR3 DNA: TGTGCCAGCTCACCATTAGCGGACTCGCTCACAGATACGCAGTATTTT
CDR3 length: 13; V gene: TRBV29-1; clone size: -; D gene: TRBD2; J gene: TRBJ2-7; CDR3 protein: CSVSGGTGYEQYF; CDR3 DNA: TGCAGCGTCAGCGGGGGCACGGGCTACGAGCAGTACTTC
CDR3 length: 13; V gene: TRBV6-6; clone size: few; D gene: -; J gene: TRBJ2-5; CDR3 protein: CASRRQVGETQYF; CDR3 DNA: TGTGCCAGCAGAAGACAGGTTGGGGAGACCCAGTACTTC
CDR3 length: 16; V gene: TRBV16; clone size: few; D gene: -; J gene: TRBJ1-6; CDR3 protein: CASSQSWQGGNSPLHF; CDR3 DNA: TGTGCCAGCAGCCAATCGTGGCAGGGAGGTAATTCACCCCTCCACTTT
CDR3 length: 15; V gene: TRBV12-3/TRBV12-4; clone size: -; D gene: TRBD2; J gene: TRBJ2-1; CDR3 protein: CASSPLAGGAIEQFF; CDR3 DNA: TGTGCCAGCAGTCCTTTAGCGGGAGGGGCGATTGAGCAGTTCTTC
CDR3 length: 15; V gene: TRBV2; clone size: few; D gene: TRBD2; J gene: TRBJ2-3; CDR3 protein: CASRLLAGDTDTQYF; CDR3 DNA: TGTGCCAGCAGGCTTCTAGCGGGAGACACGGATACGCAGTATTTT
CDR3 length: 10; V gene: TRBV29-1; clone size: many; D gene: -; J gene: TRBJ1-1; CDR3 protein: CSGGGTEAFF; CDR3 DNA: TGCAGCGGAGGGGGGACTGAAGCTTTCTTT
CDR3 length: 13; V gene: TRBV24-1; clone size: -; D gene: -; J gene: TRBJ2-5; CDR3 protein: CATSLGGQETQYF; CDR3 DNA: TGTGCCACCTCACTAGGGGGCCAAGAGACCCAGTACTTC
CDR3 length: 14; V gene: TRBV7-9; clone size: many; D gene: -; J gene: TRBJ2-3; CDR3 protein: CASSQGGMTDTQYF; CDR3 DNA: TGTGCCAGCAGTCAGGGTGGCATGACAGATACGCAGTATTTT
CDR3 length: 16; V gene: TRBV12-3/TRBV12-4; clone size: -; D gene: TRBD2; J gene: TRBJ2-1; CDR3 protein: CASSPYRTSGTGEQFF; CDR3 DNA: TGTGCCAGCAGTCCTTATCGAACTAGCGGGACGGGGGAGCAGTTCTTC
CDR3 length: 12; V gene: TRBV5-1; clone size: few; D gene: -; J gene: TRBJ2-5; CDR3 protein: CASSLNTETQYF; CDR3 DNA: TGCGCCAGCAGCTTAAATACGGAGACCCAGTACTTC
CDR3 length: 17; V gene: TRBV4-3; clone size: -; D gene: TRBD2; J gene: TRBJ2-1; CDR3 protein: CASSHRTGGSSYNEQFF; CDR3 DNA: TGCGCCAGCAGCCACCGGACGGGGGGGAGCTCCTACAATGAGCAGTTCTTC
CDR3 length: 16; V gene: TRBV10-1; clone size: few; D gene: TRBD2; J gene: TRBJ2-7; CDR3 protein: CASSFIERGSSYEQYF; CDR3 DNA: TGCGCCAGCAGTTTCATTGAGCGGGGTAGCTCCTACGAGCAGTACTTC
CDR3 length: 18; V gene: TRBV20-1; clone size: few; D gene: -; J gene: TRBJ2-3; CDR3 protein: CSARDKATAAPSTDTQYF; CDR3 DNA: TGCAGTGCTAGAGATAAGGCTACGGCAGCCCCTAGCACAGATACGCAGTATTTT
CDR3 length: 14; V gene: TRBV7-2; clone size: many; D gene: -; J gene: TRBJ2-7; CDR3 protein: CASSLGPDSYEQYF; CDR3 DNA: TGTGCCAGCAGCTTAGGTCCAGACTCCTACGAGCAGTACTTC
CDR3 length: 16; V gene: TRBV19; clone size: few; D gene: TRBD2; J gene: TRBJ2-7; CDR3 protein: CASSAALAGVIYEQYF; CDR3 DNA: TGTGCCAGTAGTGCTGCTCTAGCGGGTGTGATCTACGAGCAGTACTTC
CDR3 length: 15; V gene: TRBV20-1; clone size: -; D gene: -; J gene: TRBJ2-3; CDR3 protein: CSARTILAVTDTQYF; CDR3 DNA: TGCAGTGCTAGGACCATCTTGGCGGTCACAGATACGCAGTATTTT
CDR3 length: 13; V gene: TRBV28; clone size: few; D gene: TRBD1; J gene: TRBJ2-2; CDR3 protein: CASQGQATGELFF; CDR3 DNA: TGTGCCAGCCAGGGACAGGCCACCGGGGAGCTGTTTTTT
CDR3 length: 13; V gene: TRBV5-1; clone size: few; D gene: -; J gene: TRBJ2-2; CDR3 protein: CASSIDESGELFF; CDR3 DNA: TGCGCCAGCAGCATAGACGAATCCGGGGAACTGTTTTTT
CDR3 length: 14; V gene: TRBV20-1; clone size: -; D gene: -; J gene: TRBJ2-1; CDR3 protein: CSARIRGTMNEQFF; CDR3 DNA: TGCAGTGCTAGGATAAGGGGAACCATGAATGAGCAGTTCTTC
CDR3 length: 15; V gene: TRBV7-9; clone size: few; D gene: TRBD1; J gene: TRBJ2-7; CDR3 protein: CASSSGQGGPYEQYF; CDR3 DNA: TGTGCCAGCAGCTCCGGACAGGGGGGGCCTTACGAGCAGTACTTC
CDR3 length: 12; V gene: TRBV20-1; clone size: -; D gene: TRBD1; J gene: TRBJ2-5; CDR3 protein: CSATRQGETQYF; CDR3 DNA: TGCAGTGCTACCCGACAGGGAGAGACCCAGTACTTC
CDR3 length: 14; V gene: TRBV29-1; clone size: -; D gene: -; J gene: TRBJ2-2; CDR3 protein: CSVGGTDHTGELFF; CDR3 DNA: TGCAGCGTTGGAGGGACGGATCACACCGGGGAGCTGTTTTTT
CDR3 length: 11; V gene: TRBV29-1; clone size: many; D gene: -; J gene: TRBJ1-3; CDR3 protein: CSVYRGNTIYF; CDR3 DNA: TGCAGCGTTTATCGTGGAAACACCATATATTTT